Presented here are 8 T cell receptor beta chains from one specimen sequenced in a study of blood T cell repertoires in COVID-19. Measured with immunoSEQ multiplex PCR; TCRdb has only the in-frame clones, and not every one. The sample records about 60,000 clones, around 90% being singletons. Sequenced material: peripheral blood. Receptor source: a man in his sixties with acute or convalescent COVID-19.

This clone came up once. This sequence joins TRBV6-5 and TRBJ1-6; TRBD1 matches 9 bases. The V and J ends lost 8 bases and 9 bases, in that order; junction bases with no gene match: 5. The CDR3 has 13 amino acids. Germline-derived CDR1 and CDR2 are MNHEY and SVGAGI. Written as DNA, the CDR3 is TGTGCCAGCCGTAACAGGGGGCGTTCACCCCTCCACTTT. Translated: CASRNRGRSPLHF.

The V and J genes are TRBV28 and TRBJ1-2, with TRBD1 as a possible D gene (5 bases). From germline, CDR1 is MDHEN and CDR2 SYDVKM. CDR3 length: 11 residues. V lost 5 bases to trimming and J lost 5 bases, with 6 bases between them. The CDR3 region has the DNA TGTGCCAGCAGTGACAGATATGGCTACACCTTC. It is translated as CASSDRYGYTF.

The chain is built from TRBV27 and TRBJ2-2; D not certain. The CDR3 extends over 12 amino acids. The germline V gene has CDR1 MNHEY and CDR2 SMNVEV (reference sequence). Trimming left V 5 bases short and J 3 bases short, with 4 bases between. CDR3 nucleotides: TGTGCCAGCAGTCCCTACACCGGGGAGCTGTTTTTT. It codes for CASSPYTGELFF.

The chain joins TRBV28 to TRBJ1-2, with TRBD1 matching 8 bases. The CDR3 contains 16 residues. Germline V CDR1 and CDR2: MDHEN, SYDVKM. The junction had 7 bases not matched to a gene; V was cut back by 1 base and J by 3 bases. In nucleotides, the CDR3 is TGTGCCAGCAGTTTATATCCCAGGGGGCCGTACTATGGCTACACCTTC. This translates into CASSLYPRGPYYGYTF.

The chain is built from TRBV29-1 and TRBJ2-5; the match to TRBD2 covers 8 bases. The ends lost 3 bases at V and 0 bases at J; junction bases unmatched: 3. From germline, CDR1 is SQVTM and CDR2 ANQGSEA. This CDR3 comprises 14 residues. The CDR3 sequence is CSVDPREDQETQYF. CDR3 nucleotides: TGCAGCGTTGACCCGCGGGAGGACCAAGAGACCCAGTACTTC.

The chain has TRBV9 and TRBJ2-1; a weak D match, TRBD1 (6 bases). The V and J ends lost 0 bases and 3 bases respectively, with 10 bases between them. The CDR3 has 15 residues. Germline CDR1 and CDR2: SGDLS and YYNGEE. The CDR3 spells CASSVAGDHYNEQFF. In nucleotides, the CDR3 is TGTGCCAGCAGCGTAGCAGGGGATCACTACAATGAGCAGTTCTTC.

The chain employs TRBV6-6 and TRBJ1-5, with D maybe TRBD1 (6 bases). The CDR3 contains 16 residues. Germline V gives CDR1 MNHNY, CDR2 SVGAGI (reference sequence). V was trimmed by 4 bases and J by 0 bases, leaving 13 bases between them. The CDR3 bases are TGTGCCAGCAGTTCTTTCGGACAGTATAGCAATCAGCCCCAGCATTTT. Translated: CASSSFGQYSNQPQHF.

The rearrangement joins TRBV9 to TRBJ2-3, with 7 positions matching TRBD2. The germline gives CDR1 SGDLS, CDR2 YYNGEE. Trimming removed 0 bases from V and 1 base from J; junction bases left unmatched: 5. CDR3 length: 16 amino acids. CDR3 coding DNA: TGTGCCAGCAGCGTAGTGACTAGCAGTCGCACAGATACGCAGTATTTT. This gives the protein CASSVVTSSRTDTQYF.